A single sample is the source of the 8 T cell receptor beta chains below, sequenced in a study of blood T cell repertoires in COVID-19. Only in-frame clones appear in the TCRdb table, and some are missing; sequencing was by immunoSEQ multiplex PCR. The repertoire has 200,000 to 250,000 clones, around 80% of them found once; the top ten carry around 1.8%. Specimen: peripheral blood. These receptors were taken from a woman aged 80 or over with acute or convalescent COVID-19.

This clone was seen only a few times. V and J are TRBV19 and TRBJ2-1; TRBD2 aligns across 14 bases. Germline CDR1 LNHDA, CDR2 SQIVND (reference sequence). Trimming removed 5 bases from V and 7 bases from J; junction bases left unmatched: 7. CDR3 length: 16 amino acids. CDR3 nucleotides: TGTGCCAGTAGTTCGCTAGGGACTAGCGGGAGAAATGAGCAGTTCTTC. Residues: CASSSLGTSGRNEQFF.

In DNA, the CDR3 is TGTGCCAGCACCACGGACAGTTATAGTGAAAAACTGTTTTTT. This translates into CASTTDSYSEKLFF. The chain joins TRBV2 to TRBJ1-4; TRBD1 is a possible D gene (6 bases). The CDR3 covers 14 residues. Germline CDR1 and CDR2: SNHLY and FYNNEI. V lost 7 bases to trimming and J lost 7 bases, with 16 bases between them. Looking up the rest from reference TRBV2 and TRBJ1-4 gives the full variable domain: EPEVTQTPSHQVTQMGQEVILRCVPISNHLYFYWYRQILGQKVEFLVSFYNNEISEKSEIFDDQFSVERPDGSNFTLKIRSTKLEDSAMYFCASTTDSYSEKLFFGSGTQLSVL.

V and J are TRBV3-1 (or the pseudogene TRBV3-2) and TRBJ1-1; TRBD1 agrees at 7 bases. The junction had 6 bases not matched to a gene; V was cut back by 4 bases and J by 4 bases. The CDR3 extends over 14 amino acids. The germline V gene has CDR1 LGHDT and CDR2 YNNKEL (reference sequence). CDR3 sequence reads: CASSPTQGSTEAFF. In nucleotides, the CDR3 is TGTGCCAGCAGCCCTACACAGGGGAGCACTGAAGCTTTCTTT.

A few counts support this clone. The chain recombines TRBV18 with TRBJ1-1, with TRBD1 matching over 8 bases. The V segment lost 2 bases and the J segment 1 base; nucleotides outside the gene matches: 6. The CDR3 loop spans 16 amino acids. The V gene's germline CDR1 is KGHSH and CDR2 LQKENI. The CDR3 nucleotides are TGTGCCAGCTCACCAAATATAGGACAGGGGAACACTGAAGCTTTCTTT. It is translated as CASSPNIGQGNTEAFF. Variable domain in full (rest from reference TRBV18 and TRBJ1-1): NAGVMQNPRHLVRRRGQEARLRCSPMKGHSHVYWYRQLPEEGLKFMVYLQKENIIDESGMPKERFSAEFPKEGPSILRIQQVVRGDSAAYFCASSPNIGQGNTEAFFGQGTRLTVV.

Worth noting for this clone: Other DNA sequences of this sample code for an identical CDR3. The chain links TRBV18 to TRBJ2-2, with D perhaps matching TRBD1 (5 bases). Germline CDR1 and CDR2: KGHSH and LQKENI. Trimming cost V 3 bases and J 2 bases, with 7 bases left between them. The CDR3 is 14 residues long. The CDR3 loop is CASSPTGNTGELFF. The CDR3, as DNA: TGTGCCAGCTCACCTACAGGAAACACCGGGGAGCTGTTTTTT.

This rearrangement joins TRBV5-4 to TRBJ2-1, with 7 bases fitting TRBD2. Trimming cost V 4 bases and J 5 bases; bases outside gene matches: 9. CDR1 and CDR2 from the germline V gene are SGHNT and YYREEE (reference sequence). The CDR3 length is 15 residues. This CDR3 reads CASSTRETSHNEQFF. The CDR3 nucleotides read TGTGCCAGCAGCACCAGGGAGACTAGCCACAATGAGCAGTTCTTC.

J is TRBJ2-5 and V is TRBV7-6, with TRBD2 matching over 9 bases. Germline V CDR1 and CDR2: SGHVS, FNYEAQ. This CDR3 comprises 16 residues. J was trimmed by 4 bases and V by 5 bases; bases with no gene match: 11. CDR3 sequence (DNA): TGTGCCAGCAGCCACCGCCTAGGCGGGAGGGCAGAGACCCAGTACTTC. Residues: CASSHRLGGRAETQYF.

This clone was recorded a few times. The CDR3 is CASSLTGERGEQYF. The CDR3 DNA sequence: TGTGCCAGCAGCCTTACAGGGGAGAGAGGCGAGCAGTACTTC. The V call is TRBV7-9, the J call TRBJ2-7, with 7 nucleotides matching TRBD1. The CDR3 contains 14 residues. V was clipped by 5 bases and J by 6 bases; unmatched bases: 10. Germline V gene data show CDR1 as SEHNR and CDR2 as FQNEAQ (reference sequence).